This T cell receptor beta chain originates from a study of T cells in Graves' hyperthyroidism and ophthalmopathy. Diagnoses were made from clinical symptoms, serum measures (thyroxine and TRAb), thyroid ultrasound and orbital computed tomography. Researchers took RNA transcripts and amplified the TCR beta CDR3 regions from them. TCR CDR3 underwent first-round RT-PCR with the HTBI primer set. TCRdb ran MiXCR on the multiplex PCR reads and lists one entry per CDR3 protein. The sample has some 270,000 distinct CDR3 sequences; approximately 12% are singletons. V was trimmed by 7 bases and J by 2 bases, leaving 12 bases between them. This CDR3 comprises 14 residues. The germline V gene has CDR1 MNHNS and CDR2 SASEGT.

The receptor's source is a woman in her twenties or thirties with Graves' hyperthyroidism that later progressed to Graves' ophthalmopathy. Sequenced: blood. The genes are TRBV6-1 and TRBJ2-1, with a weak D call TRBD1 (5 bases). CDR3: CASTQGGPYNEQFF. CDR3 DNA: TGTGCCAGCACCCAGGGTGGGCCCTACAATGAGCAGTTCTTC.